The 27 T cell receptor beta chains below were found in one sample sequenced in a study of blood T cell repertoires in COVID-19. Repertoires were generated with immunoSEQ multiplex PCR, while TCRdb's copy carries only in-frame clones and drops some. Here the sample spans approximately 190,000 clones, about 83% being singletons. The sequencing sample was made of peripheral blood. These receptors originate from a woman in her sixties or seventies with active or convalescent COVID-19.

This clone has a single count. The chain combines TRBV20-1 with TRBJ2-2; a possible D gene is TRBD2 (5 bases). Per germline, CDR1 DFQATT and CDR2 SNEGSKA (reference sequence). CDR3 length: 13 amino acids. V shed 3 bases and J shed 4 bases, with 9 bases lying between them. DNA of the CDR3: TGCAGTGCTAGTCGTCGGGGCACCGGGGAGCTGTTTTTT. Translation gives CSASRRGTGELFF.

The rearrangement links TRBV12-3 or TRBV12-4 to TRBJ1-2; D is uncertain. V lost 6 bases to trimming and J lost 8 bases, with 16 bases between them. The CDR3 is 13 residues long. The CDR3 sequence is CASRNFPGRGYTF. DNA of the CDR3: TGTGCCAGCAGGAACTTCCCGGGAAGAGGCTACACCTTC.

This clone has just a few counts. The chain uses TRBV27 and TRBJ2-1; 11 bases are shared with TRBD2. J lost 9 bases, V lost 6 bases, and 16 bases had no gene match. The CDR3 consists of 17 residues. The V gene's germline CDR1 is MNHEY and CDR2 SMNVEV (reference sequence). This CDR3 is CASRPSAYSGGGSEQFF. The DNA for the CDR3 is TGTGCCAGCAGGCCTAGCGCTTATAGCGGGGGGGGTTCTGAGCAGTTCTTC.

As concerns this clone: At the DNA level, this CDR3 is encoded by other sequences in the same sample as well. The chain recombines TRBV7-3 with TRBJ2-1; the match to TRBD2 covers 8 bases. V shed 6 bases and J 7 bases; nucleotides not matched to a gene: 11. Per germline, CDR1 SGHTA and CDR2 FQGTGA. This CDR3 spans 15 amino acids. For the CDR3, the DNA is TGTGCCAGCAGTTCAGCGGGACTAGGTGTGAATGAGCAGTTCTTC. Translation gives CASSSAGLGVNEQFF.

This sequence joins TRBV28 and TRBJ1-2; possibly TRBD1 for D (6 bases). Germline CDR1 reads MDHEN; CDR2 reads SYDVKM. Trimming cost V 3 bases and J 4 bases, with 9 bases left between them. The CDR3 covers 13 residues. For the CDR3, the DNA is TGTGCCAGCAGTTTGCTGGACAGCTATGGCTACACCTTC. It specifies CASSLLDSYGYTF.

The chain carries TRBV5-1 and TRBJ2-1; 7 positions agree with TRBD1. The CDR3 is 14 residues long. CDR1 is SGHRS, CDR2 YFSETQ, per germline. Germline trimming cut 3 bases from V and 3 bases from J; bases unmatched to any gene: 3. The CDR3 region has the DNA TGCGCCAGCAGCTCGAGGGGGCTCTACAATGAGCAGTTCTTC. Protein sequence: CASSSRGLYNEQFF.

This rearrangement joins TRBV19 to TRBJ2-2; weak D call: TRBD2 (5 bases). This CDR3 is 15 amino acids long. V was cut by 3 bases and J by 4 bases, with 12 bases left in between. CDR1 and CDR2 (germline): LNHDA, SQIVND (reference sequence). The CDR3: CASSIVRVSTGELFF. The CDR3 nucleotides read TGTGCCAGTAGTATTGTGCGGGTTAGCACCGGGGAGCTGTTTTTT.

The chain has TRBV5-1 and TRBJ2-5, with 8 bases lining up with TRBD1. Germline values: CDR1 SGHRS, CDR2 YFSETQ. CDR3 size: 15 residues. J was trimmed by 5 bases and V by 4 bases; bases with no gene match: 10. The CDR3 DNA reads TGCGCCAGCAGCCCGCGGCCAGGGGGCGAGGAGACCCAGTACTTC. Protein product: CASSPRPGGEETQYF.

The gene calls are TRBV12-3 or TRBV12-4 and TRBJ2-7; 9 positions agree with TRBD1. The CDR3 runs 13 residues. J gave up 9 bases and V 0 bases, and 3 bases lay outside the gene matches. The CDR3 nucleotides read TGTGCCAGCAGTTTAGCTAGGACAGGGGCGCAGTACTTC. Residues: CASSLARTGAQYF.

This chain uses TRBV28 with TRBJ1-3, with D possibly being TRBD1 (6 bases). The CDR3 totals 15 residues. Germline CDR1 MDHEN, CDR2 SYDVKM. Trimming removed 3 bases at V and 0 bases at J, with 9 bases between. The CDR3 DNA sequence: TGTGCCAGCAGTTTGGACAGCCACTCTGGAAACACCATATATTTT. Translation gives CASSLDSHSGNTIYF.

The chain is built from TRBV6-5 and TRBJ2-3; weak D call: TRBD1 (5 bases). CDR1 and CDR2 (germline): MNHEY, SVGAGI. V dropped 4 bases and J dropped 0 bases, with 14 bases sitting between them. The CDR3 is 16 residues long. The CDR3 here is CASSLTVSTSTDTQYF. The CDR3 bases are TGTGCCAGCAGTTTGACAGTTTCTACTAGCACAGATACGCAGTATTTT.

The rearrangement uses TRBV19 and TRBJ2-4, with 8 bases that match TRBD1. The germline CDR1 and CDR2 sequences are LNHDA and SQIVND (reference sequence). The CDR3 extends over 14 amino acids. J was trimmed by 3 bases and V by 10 bases; bases with no gene match: 8. The chain's CDR3 is CATATGAGKNIQYF. The CDR3 DNA reads TGTGCCACCGCGACAGGGGCAGGCAAAAACATTCAGTACTTC.

The gene calls are TRBV7-3 and TRBJ2-1; TRBD2 matches 7 bases. After removal of 5 bases from V and 3 bases from J, the junction contained 13 bases not matched to a gene. From germline, CDR1 is SGHTA and CDR2 FQGTGA. The CDR3 is 17 residues long. The CDR3 is CASSPGVGGGSYNEQFF. The CDR3 DNA reads as TGTGCCAGCAGCCCCGGGGTCGGTGGCGGGAGCTACAATGAGCAGTTCTTC.

The rearrangement links TRBV6-5 to TRBJ2-2, with TRBD2 identical over 7 bases. In germline, CDR1 is MNHEY, CDR2 SVGAGI. The V and J ends lost 6 bases and 2 bases, in that order; junction bases with no gene match: 3. The CDR3 has 14 residues. The CDR3, as DNA: TGTGCCAGCAGCGCGGGAGAAAACACCGGGGAGCTGTTTTTT. Its protein product is CASSAGENTGELFF.

This clone came up a few times. The rearrangement links TRBV21-1 to TRBJ1-5; the table's D gene call, TRBD1, was not cross checked with the DNA. TRBV21-1 is given as a pseudogene. The CDR3 length is 17 residues. Here the CDR3 DNA reads TGTGCCAGCAGCCCCCGTCTGGCCAGGGGGGAAAATCAGCCCCAGCATTTT. Its protein product is CASSPRLARGENQPQHF.

The chain is built from TRBV30 and TRBJ1-2, with D possibly TRBD1 on 5 matching bases. This CDR3 has 13 amino acids. V lost 3 bases and J 2 bases, leaving 10 bases between the germline ends. Germline CDR1 GTSNPN, CDR2 SVGIG (reference sequence). CDR3 nucleotides: TGTGCCTGGAGAACGCCAGGGAACTATGGCTACACCTTC. Protein product: CAWRTPGNYGYTF.

J is TRBJ2-1 and V is TRBV6-5; TRBD2 matches 10 bases. The V gene end was trimmed by 6 bases and the J gene end by 9 bases; junction bases not matched to a gene: 11. The CDR3 sequence is 15 residues long. Germline V gene data show CDR1 as MNHEY and CDR2 as SVGAGI. The CDR3 sequence: CASSPIAGGHGEQFF. For the CDR3, the DNA is TGTGCCAGCAGCCCCATAGCGGGAGGACACGGTGAGCAGTTCTTC.

The chain recombines TRBV11-2 with TRBJ2-7; 9 bases map to TRBD1. Germline assignment: CDR1 SGHAT and CDR2 FQNNGV. CDR3 length: 16 amino acids. J gave up 3 bases and V 3 bases, and 9 bases lay outside the gene matches. The CDR3 protein is CASSFGTGGGVYEQYF. Here the CDR3 DNA reads TGTGCCAGCAGCTTCGGAACAGGGGGCGGTGTCTACGAGCAGTACTTC.

The chain has TRBV5-1 and TRBJ2-1, with a possible D match to TRBD1 (6 bases). Trimming shortened V by 8 bases and J by 3 bases, and 15 bases separated the two germline ends. This CDR3 has 14 amino acids. Germline V gene lookup returns CDR1 SGHRS and CDR2 YFSETQ. The CDR3 sequence: CASEQGDGYNEQFF. In nucleotides, the CDR3 is TGCGCCAGTGAACAGGGAGATGGCTACAATGAGCAGTTCTTC.

This chain links TRBV2 with TRBJ2-5; 7 nucleotides match TRBD2. There are 15 residues in the CDR3. Germline-derived CDR1 and CDR2 are SNHLY and FYNNEI. The V and J ends lost 1 base and 4 bases, in that order; junction bases with no gene match: 6. The CDR3 sequence is CASSEVTSFGETQYF. The DNA for the CDR3 is TGTGCCAGCAGTGAAGTGACTAGCTTCGGAGAGACCCAGTACTTC.

This clone turned up a few times. The rearrangement links TRBV5-1 to TRBJ2-2; the D is unclear. CDR3 length: 14 residues. The ends were cut back, 2 bases at V and 4 bases at J, with 9 bases in the middle. Germline V CDR1 and CDR2: SGHRS, YFSETQ. CDR3 region: CASSLIISTGELFF. Here the CDR3 DNA reads TGCGCCAGCAGCTTAATTATTTCCACCGGGGAGCTGTTTTTT.

The CDR3 DNA sequence: TGTGCCAGCAGCCAACCCACAGGGAATGGCTACGAGCAGTACTTC. As protein: CASSQPTGNGYEQYF. The rearrangement links TRBV4-2 to TRBJ2-7; D perhaps matches TRBD1 (6 bases). The germline V gene encodes CDR1 LGHNA and CDR2 YNFKEQ. With 2 bases removed from V and 3 bases from J, the gap between germline ends came to 14 bases. The CDR3 is 15 residues long.

This chain connects TRBV2 to TRBJ1-2; D call uncertain. Germline V lookup: CDR1 SNHLY, CDR2 FYNNEI. The CDR3 consists of 13 residues. Trimming removed 6 bases at V and 2 bases at J, with 10 bases between. The CDR3 DNA is TGTGCCAGCAGAAGAGGTGGGAACTATGGCTACACCTTC. It codes for CASRRGGNYGYTF.

The CDR3 spells CASSPLGTRGNNEQFF. As DNA, the CDR3 is TGTGCCAGCAGCCCCCTCGGGACCCGGGGGAACAATGAGCAGTTCTTC. This sequence joins TRBV5-6 and TRBJ2-1; tentative D call: TRBD2 (6 bases). The germline V gene has CDR1 SGHDT and CDR2 YYEEEE. The length of the CDR3 is 16 residues. V was trimmed by 4 bases and J by 5 bases, leaving 19 bases between them.

The CDR3 region is CATSREWEGYNEQFF. The CDR3 DNA reads as TGTGCCACCAGCAGAGAGTGGGAGGGTTACAATGAGCAGTTCTTC. V gene TRBV15 combines with J gene TRBJ2-1, with 7 bases lining up with TRBD2. Germline-derived CDR1 and CDR2 are LNHNV and YYDKDF (reference sequence). The CDR3 covers 15 residues. The V gene end was trimmed by 0 bases and the J gene end by 4 bases; junction bases not matched to a gene: 3.

V usage is TRBV6-5 and J usage is TRBJ2-7, with 7 bases that match TRBD2. The CDR3 loop spans 14 amino acids. The V gene's germline CDR1 is MNHEY and CDR2 SVGAGI. J gave up 3 bases and V 7 bases, and 9 bases lay outside the gene matches. CDR3 region: CASTKHTGGYEQYF. DNA of the CDR3: TGTGCCAGCACCAAGCACACGGGGGGCTACGAGCAGTACTTC.

CDR3 nucleotides: TGTGCCAGCTTCGGCGGGAGTACCTACAATGAGCAGTTCTTC. The encoded protein is CASFGGSTYNEQFF. V is TRBV28 and J is TRBJ2-1; 7 nucleotides line up with TRBD2. Trimming took 8 bases from V and 2 from J; bases not matched to a gene: 6. This CDR3 has 14 residues. Germline lookup yields CDR1 MDHEN and CDR2 SYDVKM. The variable domain in full, completed from reference TRBV28 and TRBJ2-1, reads DVKVTQSSRYLVKRTGEKVFLECVQDMDHENMFWYRQDPGLGLRLIYFSYDVKMKEKGDIPEGYSVSREKKERFSLILESASTNQTSMYLCASFGGSTYNEQFFGPGTRLTVL.